This TCR beta chain came from a study of cytomegalovirus exposure and HLA in healthy donors. Study at large: Roughly 170 million T cells yielded around 120 million unique TCR beta sequences in earlier analysis.

In germline, CDR1 is SGHKS, CDR2 YYEKEE (reference sequence). Trimming stripped 4 bases from V and 8 bases from J, with 15 bases between. The CDR3 totals 14 residues. Comments on this clone: What it binds is unknown.

The PCR used 60 Vbeta and 13 Jbeta primers. Using immunoSEQ multiplex PCR, the repertoire was profiled, and TCRdb retains in-frame clones only, with some absent. This sample contains roughly 120,000 clones. Findings and caveats of the study: Trimming of TCR beta V- and J-genes showed a link, identified in a later analysis, to a missense DCLRE1C variant. Through in vitro validation, a few CMV-associated chains were shown to be specific for CMV antigens.

The source material was PBMCs. The J gene is TRBJ1-4, the V gene TRBV5-5, with unresolved D. This clonotype was obtained from a man aged 25-45 years in good health and CMV-seronegative. CDR3 bases: TGTGCCAGCAGCCCTGGAGGGAATAACGAAAAACTGTTTTTT. It encodes CASSPGGNNEKLFF.